This record concerns one TCR beta chain sequence. This record belongs to a study of blood T cell repertoires in COVID-19. Libraries were prepared by immunoSEQ multiplex PCR; TCRdb keeps only in-frame clonotypes and omits some of them. The repertoire holds some 140,000 clones, with roughly 84% as singletons. V gave up 2 bases and J gave up 6 bases, with 19 bases separating them. Germline-derived CDR1 and CDR2 are LNHDA and SQIVND (reference sequence). The CDR3 is 16 amino acids. V is TRBV19 and J is TRBJ1-1, with no clear D. Sequencing was carried out using peripheral blood. The receptor was derived from a man aged 55 to 70 with COVID-19, enrolled during active disease. CDR3 nucleotide sequence: TGTGCCAGTAGTATACGTCTCGGAGGGTACCCCTCTGAAGCTTTCTTT. Its protein product is CASSIRLGGYPSEAFF.